The present T cell receptor (beta chain) was sequenced within a study of vaccination and CD4 T cells after COVID-19. At the Johns Hopkins FTIC core, DNA taken from cultured CD4+ T cells was sequenced by way of the Oncomine TCR Beta short-read assay. Genomic DNA was isolated from CD4+ T cells that had been cultured. TCRdb used MiXCR to reprocess the PCR reads, holding one entry per CDR3 protein. Of about 3,800 distinct CDR3 sequences listed, 35% to 50% were seen once; the top ten hold 40% to 55%. Treatment: roughly 11-day PBMC culture with coronavirus spike peptide pools or control peptides (ViraFEST assay). ViraFEST grew antigen-specific T cells using peptide pools, then sequenced TCRs. Alongside roughly 9.2 IU/ml IL-2 and around 10 ug/ml peptide pools, PBMCs were cultured at some 2.1 million per well. A word on this clonotype: Its antigen is as yet unknown.

CDR1 SNHLY and CDR2 FYNNEI come from the germline V gene. This CDR3 has 14 amino acids. The ends were cut back, 2 bases at V and 0 bases at J, with 6 bases in the middle. This sequence joins TRBV2 and TRBJ2-3; D ambiguous. The sequenced material came from CD4+ T cells from blood, cultured in vitro. The receptor comes from a human donor who had recovered from COVID-19. The CDR3 reads CASSETSSTDTQYF. DNA for the CDR3: TGTGCCAGCAGTGAAACTTCTAGCACAGATACGCAGTATTTT.